These 27 T cell receptor beta chains were all obtained from the same sample, sequenced in a study of OX40 agonist ivuxolimab in advanced cancers. Receptor amplification or capture employed the immunoSEQ multiplex PCR assay. Held by TCRdb, this immuneACCESS table contains in-frame sequences only and omits some clones. Under half of the omission traces to an unresolved V gene where checked; the cause of the rest is unknown. The table for this sample lists tens of thousands of clones; roughly 85% of them were counted only once. The biggest ten clones account for approximately 0.56% of the sample. The input for sequencing was CD4+ or CD8+ T cells sorted from blood, taken in a trial of the OX40 agonist ivuxolimab. These receptors originate from an adult with an advanced solid tumor such as melanoma, head and neck, liver or kidney cancer.

The rearrangement links TRBV5-4 to TRBJ2-5, with 7 bases that match TRBD1. This CDR3 has 13 residues. Germline loops: CDR1 SGHNT, CDR2 YYREEE (reference sequence). V lost 8 bases and J lost 2; bases outside the gene matches: 6. CDR3 bases: TGTGCCAGTAGTCCGACAGGGCAAGAGACCCAGTACTTC. As protein: CASSPTGQETQYF.

The chain links TRBV7-3 to TRBJ2-2; D might be TRBD2 (6 bases). CDR3 length: 13 amino acids. Deletions cut 0 bases from V and 9 bases from J, with 8 bases between. Germline V CDR1 and CDR2: SGHTA, FQGTGA. The CDR3 region is CASSLTRTRELFF. DNA of the CDR3: TGTGCCAGCAGCTTAACCCGGACTAGGGAGCTGTTTTTT. The full variable domain, in which reference TRBV7-3 and TRBJ2-2 provide the parts outside the CDR3, is GAGVSQTPSNKVTEKGKYVELRCDPISGHTALYWYRQSLGQGPEFLIYFQGTGAADDSGLPNDRFFAVRPEGSVSTLKIQRTERGDSAVYLCASSLTRTRELFFGEGSRLTVL.

The J gene is TRBJ1-1, the V gene TRBV19; TRBD1 might be the D (6 bases). The CDR3 spans 14 residues. Germline V lookup: CDR1 LNHDA, CDR2 SQIVND (reference sequence). The V gene lost 1 base and the J gene lost 4 bases, with 10 bases spanning the gap. The CDR3 DNA reads TGTGCCAGTAGTATAGGGGGGGGCCGCACTGAAGCTTTCTTT. Translation: CASSIGGGRTEAFF.

The V call is TRBV18, the J call TRBJ2-7; TRBD2 matches at 8 bases. The ends lost 6 bases at V and 5 bases at J; junction bases unmatched: 6. This CDR3 region has 13 residues. CDR1 is KGHSH, CDR2 LQKENI, per germline. CDR3 nucleotide sequence: TGTGCCAGCTCTCCAGGGACTAGAGACGAGCAGTACTTC. Translated: CASSPGTRDEQYF. The whole variable domain, filled in from reference TRBV18 and TRBJ2-7, reads NAGVMQNPRHLVRRRGQEARLRCSPMKGHSHVYWYRQLPEEGLKFMVYLQKENIIDESGMPKERFSAEFPKEGPSILRIQQVVRGDSAAYFCASSPGTRDEQYFGPGTRLTVT.

This chain's CDR3 is CASIPHGASTDTQYF. The DNA of the CDR3 is TGTGCCAGCATTCCGCACGGGGCTAGCACAGATACGCAGTATTTT. V gene TRBV25-1 combines with J gene TRBJ2-3; perhaps D is TRBD1 or TRBD2 (5 bases each). Trimming pared 7 bases from V and 0 bases from J, leaving 14 bases between. Germline V CDR1 and CDR2: MGHDK, SYGVNS. This CDR3 spans 15 amino acids.

The rearrangement joins TRBV19 to TRBJ1-1; D is uncertain. There are 13 residues in the CDR3. Deletions cut 3 bases from V and 5 bases from J, with 10 bases between. Germline CDR1 is LNHDA and CDR2 is SQIVND (reference sequence). This chain's CDR3 is CASSIARRTEAFF. CDR3 nucleotide sequence: TGTGCCAGTAGTATTGCCCGGCGTACTGAAGCTTTCTTT.

This clone is a singleton in its sample. The CDR3 loop is CASSFVPRETTNEKLFF. CDR3 nucleotide sequence: TGTGCCAGCAGCTTTGTCCCCAGGGAAACAACTAATGAAAAACTGTTTTTT. The V call is TRBV11-3, the J call TRBJ1-4, with D possibly being TRBD1 (5 bases). The germline V gene encodes CDR1 SGHNT and CDR2 YENEEA. V was shortened by 3 bases and J by 0 bases, with 14 bases between the two germline ends. The CDR3 is made up of 17 amino acids.

This clone was found once. The chain uses TRBV28 and TRBJ2-5; 7 bases are a match to TRBD1. This CDR3 region has 14 residues. The V gene's germline CDR1 is MDHEN and CDR2 SYDVKM. Trimming at V came to 6 bases and at J to 2 bases, leaving 6 bases not matched to a gene. Written as DNA, the CDR3 is TGTGCCAGCAGCCAATGGACAGGACAAGAGACCCAGTACTTC. It is translated as CASSQWTGQETQYF.

The chain has TRBV6-1 and TRBJ1-1; tentatively, D is TRBD1 (5 bases). From germline, CDR1 is MNHNS and CDR2 SASEGT. The CDR3 contains 14 residues. V lost 7 bases to trimming and J lost 2 bases, with 14 bases between them. The CDR3: CASTRGRPNTEAFF. The CDR3 DNA sequence: TGTGCCAGCACCCGGGGACGGCCTAACACTGAAGCTTTCTTT.

The CDR3, as DNA: TGTGCCAGCAGCTTAGATCGAGTGGGGACCCAGTACTTC. Translation: CASSLDRVGTQYF. The chain combines TRBV11-3 with TRBJ2-5; D not resolved. The germline V and J ends were trimmed by 0 bases and 7 bases, with 9 bases remaining between them. This CDR3 has 13 amino acids. Germline assignment: CDR1 SGHNT and CDR2 YENEEA. The variable domain in full, with the rest retrieved from reference TRBV11-3 and TRBJ2-5, is EAGVVQSPRYKIIEKKQPVAFWCNPISGHNTLYWYLQNLGQGPELLIRYENEEAVDDSQLPKDRFSAERLKGVDSTLKIQPAELGDSAVYLCASSLDRVGTQYFGPGTRLLVL.

This chain connects TRBV7-2 to TRBJ2-5; D is possibly TRBD2 (5 bases). The CDR3 consists of 16 residues. The ends were cut back, 0 bases at V and 2 bases at J, with 13 bases in the middle. Germline V gene data show CDR1 as SGHTA and CDR2 as FQGNSA. The CDR3 DNA follows: TGTGCCAGCAGCTTAGCGCCGTGGCGGGCTCAAGAGACCCAGTACTTC. Translation gives CASSLAPWRAQETQYF.

This clone was observed a single time. The rearrangement uses TRBV12-2 and TRBJ1-5. TRBV12-2 is tagged as a pseudogene. This CDR3 spans 14 amino acids. The CDR3 DNA follows: TGTGCAAGTCGCTTAGCAGGGTACAATCAGCCCCAGCATTTT. The encoded protein is CASRLAGYNQPQHF.

V is TRBV5-1 and J is TRBJ1-1; D not certain. The germline gives CDR1 SGHRS, CDR2 YFSETQ. CDR3 length equals 12 residues. V dropped 6 bases and J dropped 3 bases, with 9 bases sitting between them. The CDR3 here is CASTGGDTEAFF. The CDR3 DNA reads TGCGCCAGCACTGGTGGGGACACTGAAGCTTTCTTT.

The chain employs TRBV5-5 and TRBJ2-7; no clear D gene. The germline V and J ends were trimmed by 2 bases and 1 base, with 4 bases remaining between them. The germline CDR1 and CDR2 sequences are SGHKS and YYEKEE (reference sequence). The CDR3 runs 12 residues. The DNA of the CDR3 is TGTGCCAGCAGCTTACTGTCCTACGAGCAGTACTTC. Its translation: CASSLLSYEQYF.

This chain uses TRBV15 with TRBJ1-3, with unresolved D. This CDR3 has 15 amino acids. V was clipped by 5 bases and J by 0 bases, with 11 bases between them. Germline CDR1 reads LNHNV; CDR2 reads YYDKDF (reference sequence). CDR3 in amino acids: CATSPDGDSGNTIYF. The CDR3 nucleotides are TGTGCCACCAGCCCCGACGGGGACTCTGGAAACACCATATATTTT.

Only one count was recorded for this clone. This sequence joins TRBV5-4 and TRBJ2-1; 9 bases agree with TRBD1. The CDR3 contains 15 residues. J lost 5 bases, V lost 4 bases, and 7 bases had no gene match. Germline values: CDR1 SGHNT, CDR2 YYREEE (reference sequence). CDR3 sequence (DNA): TGTGCCAGCAGCAAGGGACAGGGCACGGACAATGAGCAGTTCTTC. Translation gives CASSKGQGTDNEQFF.

The V call is TRBV2, the J call TRBJ2-5; 8 bases line up with TRBD2. The CDR3 is 13 residues long. Unmatched junction bases numbered 6, after V lost 7 bases and J lost 5 bases. CDR1 is SNHLY and CDR2 is FYNNEI in the germline V gene. CDR3 loop: CASNSGKGETQYF. As DNA, the CDR3 is TGTGCCAGCAATAGCGGGAAGGGGGAGACCCAGTACTTC.

The chain couples TRBV19 to TRBJ2-3, with D possibly being TRBD2 (6 bases). The CDR3 sequence is 16 residues long. Trimming took off 1 base at V and 1 base at J, with 12 bases between the two ends. CDR1 is LNHDA, CDR2 SQIVND, per germline (reference sequence). The CDR3 DNA reads as TGTGCCAGTAGTATAGGTGGTAGCGGAGGCACAGATACGCAGTATTTT. Encoded protein: CASSIGGSGGTDTQYF. Full variable domain (missing parts from reference TRBV19 and TRBJ2-3): DGGITQSPKYLFRKEGQNVTLSCEQNLNHDAMYWYRQDPGQGLRLIYYSQIVNDFQKGDIAEGYSVSREKKESFPLTVTSAQKNPTAFYLCASSIGGSGGTDTQYFGPGTRLTVL.

The chain couples TRBV6-5 to TRBJ1-1, with no clear D. Per germline, CDR1 MNHEY and CDR2 SVGAGI. The length of the CDR3 is 14 residues. Trimming cost V 0 bases and J 1 base, with 6 bases left between them. CDR3 sequence: CASSYSESNTEAFF. The CDR3 DNA follows: TGTGCCAGCAGTTACTCGGAATCGAACACTGAAGCTTTCTTT.

The chain couples TRBV21-1 to TRBJ1-5. TRBV21-1 is a recognized pseudogene. This CDR3 has 17 amino acids. The CDR3 region has the DNA TGTGCCAGCAGTCCGTCTCGGTGTTTCTATAGCAATCAGCCCCAGCATTTT. Encoded protein: CASSPSRCFYSNQPQHF.

This chain uses TRBV4-2 with TRBJ2-1; 9 positions match TRBD2. From germline, CDR1 is LGHNA and CDR2 YNFKEQ. V was clipped by 0 bases and J by 2 bases; unmatched bases: 5. CDR3 length: 17 amino acids. As DNA, the CDR3 is TGTGCCAGCAGCCAAGAGGTATTAGCGGGGGCCTACAATGAGCAGTTCTTC. Translated, it gives CASSQEVLAGAYNEQFF.

The chain recombines TRBV27 with TRBJ2-7, with D possibly matching TRBD1 (6 bases). There are 15 residues in the CDR3. Germline assignment: CDR1 MNHEY and CDR2 SMNVEV (reference sequence). V gave up 2 bases and J gave up 3 bases, with 14 bases separating them. CDR3 nucleotides: TGTGCCAGCAGTTTAGGTACCAGGGGATACTACGAGCAGTACTTC. Amino acid sequence: CASSLGTRGYYEQYF.

The V gene is TRBV6-1, the J gene TRBJ2-5; D gene unclear. The DNA end favors TRBJ2-7, so the J call may be wrong. The CDR3 length is 16 residues. The germline V gene has CDR1 MNHNS and CDR2 SASEGT. The CDR3 coding sequence is TGTGCCAGCAGTGATTTGGATCCGCGATATAACTACGAGCAGTACTTC. This gives the protein CASSDLDPRYNYEQYF.

The V call is TRBV5-4, the J call TRBJ1-3; D might be TRBD1 (5 bases). Germline-derived CDR1 and CDR2 are SGHNT and YYREEE (reference sequence). The V gene lost 0 bases and the J gene lost 0 bases, with 7 bases spanning the gap. The CDR3 totals 15 residues. The CDR3: CASSLVGDSGNTIYF. The CDR3 nucleotides are TGTGCCAGCAGCTTGGTAGGGGACTCTGGAAACACCATATATTTT.

In this sample, this clone turned up once. The V and J genes are TRBV7-8 and TRBJ2-1, with no clear D. V lost 5 bases, J lost 8 bases, and 22 bases lay in between. The germline CDR1 and CDR2 sequences are SGHVS and FQNEAQ. This CDR3 has 16 residues. CDR3 in amino acids: CASSAQSMFQKDEQFF. Written as DNA, the CDR3 is TGTGCCAGCAGCGCCCAGTCTATGTTCCAGAAGGATGAGCAGTTCTTC.

This chain joins TRBV4-3 and TRBJ2-3; 10 bases agree with TRBD1. The CDR3 runs 16 residues. Per the germline V gene, CDR1 is LGHNA and CDR2 is YSLEER. V was clipped by 5 bases and J by 0 bases; unmatched bases: 5. The chain's CDR3 is CASSFGDRGSTDTQYF. The DNA for the CDR3 is TGCGCCAGCAGCTTTGGGGACAGGGGTAGCACAGATACGCAGTATTTT.

The sample holds a few counts of this clone. The gene calls are TRBV19 and TRBJ2-6, with 10 bases that match TRBD2. This CDR3 spans 18 amino acids. Germline values: CDR1 LNHDA, CDR2 SQIVND (reference sequence). With 3 bases clipped from V and 2 bases from J, the junction kept 7 bases outside the gene matches. The CDR3 here is CASSMDGTSEAGANVLTF. DNA of the CDR3: TGTGCCAGTAGTATGGATGGGACTAGCGAGGCTGGGGCCAACGTCCTGACTTTC.